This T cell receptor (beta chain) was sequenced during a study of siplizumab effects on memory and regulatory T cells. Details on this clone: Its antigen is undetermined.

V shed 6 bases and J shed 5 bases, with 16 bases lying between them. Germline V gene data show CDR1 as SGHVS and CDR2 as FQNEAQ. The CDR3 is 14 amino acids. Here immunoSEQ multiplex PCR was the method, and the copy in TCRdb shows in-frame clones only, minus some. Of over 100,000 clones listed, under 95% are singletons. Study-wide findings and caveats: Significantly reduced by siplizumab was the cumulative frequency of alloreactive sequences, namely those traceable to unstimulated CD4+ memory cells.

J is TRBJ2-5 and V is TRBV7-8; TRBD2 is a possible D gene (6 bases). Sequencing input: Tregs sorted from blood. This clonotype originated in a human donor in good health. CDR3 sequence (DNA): TGTGCCAGCAGAGCGGGCGTGGGTGGGGAGACCCAGTACTTC. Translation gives CASRAGVGGETQYF. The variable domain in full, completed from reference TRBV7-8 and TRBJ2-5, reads GAGVSQSPRYKVAKRGQDVALRCDPISGHVSLFWYQQALGQGPEFLTYFQNEAQLDKSGLPSDRFFAERPEGSVSTLKIQRTQQEDSAVYLCASRAGVGGETQYFGPGTRLLVL.